What follows describes a single T cell receptor beta chain. It lacks a known antigen. Per-base quality was not reported, and no clone a single base away is much larger than it. Library preparation used the immunoSEQ multiplex PCR assay. From pancreatic genomic DNA, the TCRbeta CDR3 region and adjacent sequences were amplified and sequenced. In the source study's methods: Productive clonality and productive rearrangement counts were measured along with repertoire diversity, which was expressed as a mean normalized Shannon-Wiener index. The nonparametric Mann-Whitney U test was used to compare repertoire metrics between the control and chronic pancreatitis groups. A clonotype counted as shared when its CDR3beta sequence had identical amino acid composition and length across subjects. TCRdb limited this immuneACCESS table to in-frame rearrangements with V and J called. A share of clones is missing; checked studies link under half to unresolved V genes, and the rest is unexplained. V, J and clone size reflect that table, while D and trimming were determined from the DNA. Across this sample there are about 14,000 clones, with around 79% seen only once. 12% to 15% of the sample is taken by the ten largest.

Chronic pancreatitis pancreas tissue came from patients undergoing total pancreatectomy with islet autotransplantation (TPIAT). Included chronic pancreatitis patients had no known history of diabetes. Genomic DNA was extracted directly from bulk pancreas tissue, without T cell sorting, for TCRbeta sequencing. Pancreas tissues were collected consecutively from patients and organ donors at two US centers. The entry originates in a study of immune characteristics of hereditary and idiopathic chronic pancreatitis. General notes on the study: The study examined local immune cells and TCRbeta repertoires in the pancreas in hereditary and idiopathic chronic pancreatitis, using control pancreases from organ donors for comparison. In total, about 5 control pancreases, 7 hereditary chronic pancreatitis pancreases and 6 idiopathic chronic pancreatitis pancreases underwent TCRbeta sequencing. The gDNA-based approach was chosen because it involved minimal in vitro experimental manipulation of pancreas-infiltrating T cells. The paper's findings and limits, for the study overall: Compared with controls, TCRbeta repertoire diversity was significantly higher and clonality was lower in both chronic pancreatitis groups. Among 10 to 15 chronic pancreatitis patients, higher numbers of productive TCR rearrangements went along with higher disease severity scores, showing a positive correlation. Because patient tissue could be obtained only at the time of TPIAT, immune findings may have been influenced by differences in disease duration. Vbeta-Jbeta gene family usage, including TRBV10, TRBV19, TRBV23 and TRBV5, differed between hereditary and idiopathic chronic pancreatitis. The study did not include chronic pancreatitis caused by alcohol use.

The germline V gene (reference sequence) provides CDR1 GTSNPN and CDR2 SVGIG. V is cut by 2 bases and J by 2 bases, and the space between the germline ends is 10 bases. The CDR3 goes from the cysteine to the phenylalanine over 13 residues. Kept here is only the CDR3 DNA, which spans 39 bases and is read in frame from base 1. The sample was pancreas tissue with hereditary chronic pancreatitis. This sequence originates from a human donor with chronic pancreatitis. Rearrangement joined TRBV30 to TRBJ2-7; TRBD1 is a weak D gene call, 6 bases matching. The CDR3 region reads CAWSQGTPYEQYF. In nucleotides, the sequence is TGTGCCTGGAGTCAGGGGACCCCCTACGAGCAGTACTTC. Where the CDR3 stops, the reference TRBV30 and TRBJ2-7 genes take over; the full variable domain is SQTIHQWPATLVQPVGSPLSLECTVEGTSNPNLYWYRQAAGRGLQLLFYSVGIGQISSEVPQNLSASRPQDRQFILSSKKLLLSDSGFYLCAWSQGTPYEQYFGPGTRLTVT.